The clone carrying this T cell receptor (beta chain) was observed once. Its antigen is not identified. Trimming removed 4 bases at V and 4 bases at J, with 16 bases between. The CDR3 loop spans 15 amino acids. CDR1 and CDR2 (germline): MGHRA, YSYEKL. This specimen belongs to a study of CD4+ T cells in melanoma. Study results and caveats: CD8+ T cell, macrophage and B cell function reportedly correlated with neoantigen-specific CD4+ T cells. Diverse differentiation states were reported for melanoma neoantigen-specific CD4+ T cells.

The table came from immunoSEQ multiplex PCR; TCRdb's copy has only in-frame clones and leaves some out. The data contain more than 110,000 clones, around nine tenths of them singletons. The chain couples TRBV4-1 to TRBJ1-2, with D perhaps matching TRBD1 (5 bases). This clonotype was sampled from a human donor with melanoma. The CDR3 sequence: CASSPPTATGYGYTF. The CDR3 bases are TGCGCCAGCAGCCCCCCGACAGCCACCGGCTATGGCTACACCTTC.